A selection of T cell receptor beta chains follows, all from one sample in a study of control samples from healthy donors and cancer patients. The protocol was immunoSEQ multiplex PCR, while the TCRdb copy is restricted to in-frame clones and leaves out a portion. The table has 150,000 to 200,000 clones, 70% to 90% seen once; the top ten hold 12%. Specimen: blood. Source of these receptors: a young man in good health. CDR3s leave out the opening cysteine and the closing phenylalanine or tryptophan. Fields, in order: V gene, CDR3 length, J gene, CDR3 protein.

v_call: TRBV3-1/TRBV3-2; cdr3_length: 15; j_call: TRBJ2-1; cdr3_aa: ASSPTWTGGQYNEQF
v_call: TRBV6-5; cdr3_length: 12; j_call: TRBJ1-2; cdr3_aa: ASSWGQGARSYT
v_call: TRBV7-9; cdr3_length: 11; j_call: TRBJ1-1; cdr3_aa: ANQQVPGTEAF
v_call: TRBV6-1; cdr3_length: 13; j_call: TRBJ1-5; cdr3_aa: ASSELGRSYQPQH
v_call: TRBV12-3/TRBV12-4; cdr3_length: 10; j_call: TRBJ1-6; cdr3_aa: ASSPEGSPLH
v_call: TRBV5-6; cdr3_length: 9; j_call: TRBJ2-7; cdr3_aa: ASSSLYEQY
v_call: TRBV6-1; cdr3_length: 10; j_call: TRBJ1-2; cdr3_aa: ASSDTNGGYT
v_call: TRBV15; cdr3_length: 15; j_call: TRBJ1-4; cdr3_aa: ATSRVLVGATNEKLF
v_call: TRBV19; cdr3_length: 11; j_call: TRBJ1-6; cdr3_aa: ASSPRERSPLH
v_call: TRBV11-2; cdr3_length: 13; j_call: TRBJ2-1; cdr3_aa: ASSGPSTSANEQF
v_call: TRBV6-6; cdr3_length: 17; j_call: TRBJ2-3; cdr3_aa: ASSPRLAGGLTGADTQY
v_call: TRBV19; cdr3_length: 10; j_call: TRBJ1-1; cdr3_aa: ASSVLNTEAF
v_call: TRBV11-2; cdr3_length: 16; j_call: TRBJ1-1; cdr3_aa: ASSLRGGVRLGGTEAF
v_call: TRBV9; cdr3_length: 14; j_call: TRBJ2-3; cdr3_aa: ASSPRTSGRADTQY
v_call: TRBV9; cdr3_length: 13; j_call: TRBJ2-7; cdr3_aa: ASSVATGTDYEQY